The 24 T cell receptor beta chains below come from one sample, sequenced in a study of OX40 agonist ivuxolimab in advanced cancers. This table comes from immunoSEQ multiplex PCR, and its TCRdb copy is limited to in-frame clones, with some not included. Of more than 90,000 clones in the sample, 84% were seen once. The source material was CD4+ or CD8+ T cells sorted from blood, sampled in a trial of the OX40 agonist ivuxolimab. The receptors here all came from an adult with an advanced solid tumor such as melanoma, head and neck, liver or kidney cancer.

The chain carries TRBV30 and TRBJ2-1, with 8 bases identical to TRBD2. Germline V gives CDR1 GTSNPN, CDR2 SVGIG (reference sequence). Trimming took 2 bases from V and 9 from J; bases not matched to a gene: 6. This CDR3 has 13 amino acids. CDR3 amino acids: CAWSLRGGLEQFF. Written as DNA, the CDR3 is TGTGCCTGGAGTCTTCGGGGGGGCCTTGAGCAGTTCTTC.

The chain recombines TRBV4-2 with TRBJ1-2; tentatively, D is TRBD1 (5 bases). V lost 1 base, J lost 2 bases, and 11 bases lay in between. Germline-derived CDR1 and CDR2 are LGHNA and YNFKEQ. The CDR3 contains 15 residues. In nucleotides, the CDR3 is TGTGCCAGCAGCCAAGGGGATCGGGACAACTATGGCTACACCTTC. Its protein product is CASSQGDRDNYGYTF.

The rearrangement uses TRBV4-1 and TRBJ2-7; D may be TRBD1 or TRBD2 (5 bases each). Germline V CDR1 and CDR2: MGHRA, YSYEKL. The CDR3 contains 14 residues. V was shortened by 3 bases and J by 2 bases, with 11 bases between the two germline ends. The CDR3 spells CASSHRDGTYEQYF. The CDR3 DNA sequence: TGCGCCAGCAGCCACCGGGACGGCACCTACGAGCAGTACTTC.

The CDR3 coding sequence is TGTGCCAGCAGTTCTAGACCAGACCCTAGCACAGATACGCAGTATTTT. As protein: CASSSRPDPSTDTQYF. This chain joins TRBV11-2 and TRBJ2-3; unclear D gene. Germline V lookup: CDR1 SGHAT, CDR2 FQNNGV. CDR3 length: 16 residues. V gave up 6 bases and J gave up 0 bases, with 16 bases separating them. Full variable domain (outside the CDR3, taken from reference TRBV11-2 and TRBJ2-3): EAGVAQSPRYKIIEKRQSVAFWCNPISGHATLYWYQQILGQGPKLLIQFQNNGVVDDSQLPKDRFSAERLKGVDSTLKIQPAKLEDSAVYLCASSSRPDPSTDTQYFGPGTRLTVL.

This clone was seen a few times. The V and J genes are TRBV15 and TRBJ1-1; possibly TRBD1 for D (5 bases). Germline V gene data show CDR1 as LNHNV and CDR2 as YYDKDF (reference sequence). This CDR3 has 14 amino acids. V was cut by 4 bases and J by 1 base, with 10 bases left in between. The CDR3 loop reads CATSTFRGNTEAFF. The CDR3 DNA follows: TGTGCCACCAGCACTTTTAGGGGGAACACTGAAGCTTTCTTT.

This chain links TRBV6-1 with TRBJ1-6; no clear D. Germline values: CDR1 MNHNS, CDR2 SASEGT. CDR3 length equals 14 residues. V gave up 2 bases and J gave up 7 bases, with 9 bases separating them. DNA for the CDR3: TGTGCCAGCAGTGAATGGAGCCTCAATTCACCCCTCCACTTT. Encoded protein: CASSEWSLNSPLHF.

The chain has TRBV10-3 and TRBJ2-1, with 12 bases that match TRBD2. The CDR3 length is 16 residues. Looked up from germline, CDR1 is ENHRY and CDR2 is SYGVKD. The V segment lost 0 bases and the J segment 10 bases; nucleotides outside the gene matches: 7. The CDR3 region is CAISESLAGGPEEQFF. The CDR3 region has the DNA TGTGCCATCAGTGAGTCTCTAGCGGGGGGGCCCGAGGAGCAGTTCTTC.

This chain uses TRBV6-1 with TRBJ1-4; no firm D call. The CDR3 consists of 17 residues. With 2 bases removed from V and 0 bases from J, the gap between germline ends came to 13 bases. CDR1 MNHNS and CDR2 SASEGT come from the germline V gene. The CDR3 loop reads CASSESWAKATNEKLFF. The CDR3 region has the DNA TGTGCCAGCAGTGAATCTTGGGCGAAGGCAACTAATGAAAAACTGTTTTTT.

The CDR3 loop reads CASSTDPDRAVSDTGELFF. In DNA form, the CDR3 reads TGTGCCAGTAGTACAGACCCGGACAGGGCAGTCTCGGACACCGGGGAGCTGTTTTTT. The chain links TRBV19 to TRBJ2-2, with TRBD1 identical over 8 bases. The J segment lost 3 bases and the V segment lost 4 bases, leaving 16 bases of the junction unmatched. The CDR3 spans 19 residues. Germline V gene lookup returns CDR1 LNHDA and CDR2 SQIVND (reference sequence). The full variable domain, in which reference TRBV19 and TRBJ2-2 provide the parts outside the CDR3, is DGGITQSPKYLFRKEGQNVTLSCEQNLNHDAMYWYRQDPGQGLRLIYYSQIVNDFQKGDIAEGYSVSREKKESFPLTVTSAQKNPTAFYLCASSTDPDRAVSDTGELFFGEGSRLTVL.

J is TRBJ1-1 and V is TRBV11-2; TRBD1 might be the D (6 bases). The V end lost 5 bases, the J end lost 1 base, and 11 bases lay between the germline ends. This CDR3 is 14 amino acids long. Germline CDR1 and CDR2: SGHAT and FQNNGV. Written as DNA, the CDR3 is TGTGCCAGCAGCCCTGAGGGGGGGAACACTGAAGCTTTCTTT. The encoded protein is CASSPEGGNTEAFF.

The CDR3: CASSRAGHYNSPLHF. The CDR3 nucleotides read TGTGCCAGCAGCCGGGCGGGACATTATAATTCACCCCTCCACTTT. The chain has TRBV7-2 and TRBJ1-6; tentatively, D is TRBD1 (6 bases). There are 15 residues in the CDR3. The germline CDR1 and CDR2 sequences are SGHTA and FQGNSA. Trimming cost V 5 bases and J 4 bases, with 12 bases left between them.

The CDR3 coding sequence is TGTGCCAGCAGTTTCACAGGGGGCGCCACCGGGGAGCTGTTTTTT. Protein: CASSFTGGATGELFF. The chain joins TRBV7-2 to TRBJ2-2; TRBD1 agrees at 9 bases. CDR1 and CDR2 from the germline V gene are SGHTA and FQGNSA. The CDR3 runs 15 residues. The trim removed 6 bases at V and 4 bases at J, leaving 6 bases unmatched. The full variable domain, with the rest looked up from reference TRBV7-2 and TRBJ2-2, is GAGVSQSPSNKVTEKGKDVELRCDPISGHTALYWYRQSLGQGLEFLIYFQGNSAPDKSGLPSDRFSAERTGGSVSTLTIQRTQQEDSAVYLCASSFTGGATGELFFGEGSRLTVL.

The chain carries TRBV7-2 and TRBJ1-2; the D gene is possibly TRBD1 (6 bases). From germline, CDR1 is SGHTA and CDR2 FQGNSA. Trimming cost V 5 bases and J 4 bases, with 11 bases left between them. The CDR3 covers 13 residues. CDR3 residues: CASSPTGGYGYTF. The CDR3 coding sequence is TGTGCCAGCAGCCCGACAGGAGGCTATGGCTACACCTTC.

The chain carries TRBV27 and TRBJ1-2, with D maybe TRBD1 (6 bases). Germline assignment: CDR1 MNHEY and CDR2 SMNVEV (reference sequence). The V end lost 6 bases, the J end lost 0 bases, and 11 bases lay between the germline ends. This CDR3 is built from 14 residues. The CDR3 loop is CASSMTGTNYGYTF. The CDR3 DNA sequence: TGTGCCAGCAGCATGACAGGTACTAACTATGGCTACACCTTC.

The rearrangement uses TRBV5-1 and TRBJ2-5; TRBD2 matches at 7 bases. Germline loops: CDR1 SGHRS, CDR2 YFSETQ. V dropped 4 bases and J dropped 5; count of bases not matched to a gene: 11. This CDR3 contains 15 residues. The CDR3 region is CASSRSGPGPETQYF. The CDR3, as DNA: TGCGCCAGCAGCCGTAGCGGGCCGGGACCGGAGACCCAGTACTTC.

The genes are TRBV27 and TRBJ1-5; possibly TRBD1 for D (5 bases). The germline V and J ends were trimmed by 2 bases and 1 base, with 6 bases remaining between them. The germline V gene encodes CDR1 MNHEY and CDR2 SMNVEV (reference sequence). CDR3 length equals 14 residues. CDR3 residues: CASSLAGSNQPQHF. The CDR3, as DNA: TGTGCCAGCAGTTTAGCAGGGAGCAATCAGCCCCAGCATTTT.

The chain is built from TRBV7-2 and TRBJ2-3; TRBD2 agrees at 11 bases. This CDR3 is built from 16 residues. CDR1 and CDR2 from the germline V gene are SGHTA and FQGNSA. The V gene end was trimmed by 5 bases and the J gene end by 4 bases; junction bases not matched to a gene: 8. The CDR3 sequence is CASSVYLSGGADTQYF. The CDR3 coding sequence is TGTGCCAGCAGCGTCTACCTTAGCGGGGGGGCAGATACGCAGTATTTT.

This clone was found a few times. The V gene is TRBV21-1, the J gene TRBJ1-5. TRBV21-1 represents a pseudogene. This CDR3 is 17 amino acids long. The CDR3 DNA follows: TGTGCCAGCAGCAAAGGCAACCGGGGACGCCTCGGGAAGCCCCAGCATTTT. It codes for CASSKGNRGRLGKPQHF.

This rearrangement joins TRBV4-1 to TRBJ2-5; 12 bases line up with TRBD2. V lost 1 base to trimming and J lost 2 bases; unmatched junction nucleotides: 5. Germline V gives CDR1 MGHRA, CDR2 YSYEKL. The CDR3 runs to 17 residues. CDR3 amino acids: CASSQGWTSGEQETQYF. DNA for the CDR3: TGCGCCAGCAGCCAAGGCTGGACTAGCGGGGAGCAAGAGACCCAGTACTTC.

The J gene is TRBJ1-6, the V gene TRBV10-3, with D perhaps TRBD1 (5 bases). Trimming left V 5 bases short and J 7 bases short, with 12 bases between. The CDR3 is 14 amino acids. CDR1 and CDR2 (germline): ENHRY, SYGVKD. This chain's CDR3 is CAISRDGGNSPLHF. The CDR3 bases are TGTGCCATCAGTAGGGACGGTGGCAATTCACCCCTCCACTTT.

CDR3 region: CASSFKGTGAYEQYF. The CDR3 DNA reads as TGTGCCAGCAGCTTTAAGGGGACAGGCGCCTACGAGCAGTACTTC. The chain carries TRBV7-2 and TRBJ2-7; 8 bases fit TRBD1. The CDR3 runs to 15 residues. Trimming took 3 bases from V and 2 from J; bases not matched to a gene: 6. In germline, CDR1 is SGHTA, CDR2 FQGNSA.

The CDR3 loop reads CASSLAGGDEQYF. The CDR3 bases are TGTGCCAGCAGCTTAGCAGGTGGGGACGAGCAGTACTTC. V usage is TRBV7-9 and J usage is TRBJ2-7; no reliable D call. Germline V gives CDR1 SEHNR, CDR2 FQNEAQ (reference sequence). The CDR3 is 13 amino acids. V lost 0 bases to trimming and J lost 5 bases, with 8 bases between them.

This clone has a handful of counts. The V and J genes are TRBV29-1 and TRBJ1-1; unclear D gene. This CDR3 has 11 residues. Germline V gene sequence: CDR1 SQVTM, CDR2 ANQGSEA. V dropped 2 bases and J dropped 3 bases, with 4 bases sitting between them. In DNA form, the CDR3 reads TGCAGCGTTGAACTTGACACTGAAGCTTTCTTT. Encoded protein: CSVELDTEAFF.

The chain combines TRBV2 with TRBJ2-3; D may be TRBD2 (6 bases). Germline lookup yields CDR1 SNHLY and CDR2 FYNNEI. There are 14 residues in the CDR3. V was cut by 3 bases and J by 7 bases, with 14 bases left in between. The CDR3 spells CASSEFAGFNTQYF. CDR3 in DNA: TGTGCCAGCAGTGAGTTTGCGGGGTTCAATACGCAGTATTTT.